This note documents a single T cell receptor beta chain sequence. Trimming took 2 bases from V and 7 from J, leaving 12 bases between them. Germline lookup yields CDR1 MNHEY and CDR2 SVGAGI. The CDR3 is 13 residues long. How the authors handled the data: After removing out-of-frame reads, 2 million to 2.5 million distinct TCRbeta sequences remained. This table comes from immunoSEQ multiplex PCR, and its TCRdb copy is limited to in-frame clones, with some not included. V and J calls plus clone size are reproduced from that table; the DNA served to infer D and trimming. The sample consists of some 25,000 clones, 60% to 80% of them appearing once. This record belongs to a study of memory CD4+ T cells and cytomegalovirus serostatus. Single viable CD3+CD4+CD8-CD45RO+ cells were sorted as the memory CD4+ T cells. Total CD4+ T cells were enriched by CD4 positive selection.

This receptor was identified in an adult in good health and CMV-seronegative. V usage is TRBV6-5 and J usage is TRBJ2-7; D remains ambiguous. Sample: memory CD4+ T cells from blood. The CDR3 DNA reads as TGTGCCAGCAGTTACATCGGCAGGAATGAGCAGTACTTC. Translated, it gives CASSYIGRNEQYF.